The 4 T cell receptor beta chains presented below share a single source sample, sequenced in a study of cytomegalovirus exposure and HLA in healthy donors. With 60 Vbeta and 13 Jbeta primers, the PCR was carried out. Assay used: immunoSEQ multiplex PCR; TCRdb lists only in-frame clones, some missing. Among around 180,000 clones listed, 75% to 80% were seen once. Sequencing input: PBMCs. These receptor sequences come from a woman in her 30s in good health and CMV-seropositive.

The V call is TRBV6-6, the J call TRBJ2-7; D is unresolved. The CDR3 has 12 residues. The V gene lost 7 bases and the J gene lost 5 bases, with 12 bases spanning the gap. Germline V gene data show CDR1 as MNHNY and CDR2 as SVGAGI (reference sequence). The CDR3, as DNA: TGTGCCAGCAACACTCAACTACACGAGCAGTACTTC. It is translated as CASNTQLHEQYF.

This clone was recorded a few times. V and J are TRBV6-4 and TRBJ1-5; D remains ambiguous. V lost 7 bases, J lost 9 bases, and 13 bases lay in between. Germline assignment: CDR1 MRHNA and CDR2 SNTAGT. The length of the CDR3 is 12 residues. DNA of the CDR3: TGTGCCAGCATAGTGGCTGAGGGGCCCCAGCATTTT. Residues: CASIVAEGPQHF.

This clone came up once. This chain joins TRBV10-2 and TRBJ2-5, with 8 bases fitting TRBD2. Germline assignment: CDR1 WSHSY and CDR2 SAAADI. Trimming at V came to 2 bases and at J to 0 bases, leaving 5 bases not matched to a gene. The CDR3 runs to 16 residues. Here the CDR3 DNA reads TGCGCCAGCAGTGAGGCGGGGGGTCGATACCAAGAGACCCAGTACTTC. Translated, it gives CASSEAGGRYQETQYF.

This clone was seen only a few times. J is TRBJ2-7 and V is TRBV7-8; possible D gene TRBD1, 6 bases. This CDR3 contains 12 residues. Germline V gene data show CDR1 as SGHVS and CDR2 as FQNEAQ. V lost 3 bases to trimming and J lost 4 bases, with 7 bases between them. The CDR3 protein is CASSLGAYEQYF. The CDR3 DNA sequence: TGTGCCAGCAGCTTGGGGGCTTACGAGCAGTACTTC.